The next 20 T cell receptor beta chains were all read from a single sample in a study of blood T cell repertoires in COVID-19. The assay was immunoSEQ multiplex PCR, and TCRdb's table has in-frame clones only and misses some. The data contain some 250,000 clones, 86% of them singletons. Sequencing was carried out using PBMCs or T cells enriched from blood (not recorded which). These receptors came from a man aged 18 to 35 who had recovered from COVID-19.

The gene calls are TRBV19 and TRBJ2-2, with D possibly matching TRBD1 (5 bases). Germline V gene sequence: CDR1 LNHDA, CDR2 SQIVND (reference sequence). V was cut by 2 bases and J by 3 bases, with 13 bases left in between. The CDR3 runs to 16 residues. CDR3 protein: CASSISAVRDTGELFF. The CDR3 DNA sequence: TGTGCCAGTAGTATATCGGCAGTCAGGGACACCGGGGAGCTGTTTTTT.

V usage is TRBV5-6 and J usage is TRBJ2-7; 8 positions match TRBD1. The germline gives CDR1 SGHDT, CDR2 YYEEEE. The J segment lost 2 bases and the V segment lost 2 bases, leaving 6 bases of the junction unmatched. This CDR3 has 15 residues. CDR3: CASSFLGQDPYEQYF. The CDR3 bases are TGTGCCAGCAGCTTCCTGGGACAGGACCCCTACGAGCAGTACTTC. Full variable domain (rest looked up from reference TRBV5-6 and TRBJ2-7): DAGVTQSPTHLIKTRGQQVTLRCSPKSGHDTVSWYQQALGQGPQFIFQYYEEEERQRGNFPDRFSGHQFPNYSSELNVNALLLGDSALYLCASSFLGQDPYEQYFGPGTRLTVT.

The chain is built from TRBV28 and TRBJ2-1; perhaps TRBD1 as D (5 bases). The CDR3 consists of 18 residues. Germline V gene sequence: CDR1 MDHEN, CDR2 SYDVKM. Trimming shortened V by 3 bases and J by 5 bases, and 23 bases separated the two germline ends. The CDR3 is CASSFFIVVSQGDNEQFF. CDR3 DNA sequence: TGTGCCAGCAGTTTCTTCATCGTGGTATCTCAAGGGGACAATGAGCAGTTCTTC.

The chain joins TRBV27 to TRBJ2-7; 12 nucleotides line up with TRBD2. Losses at the gene ends were 2 bases for V and 3 bases for J; bases not matched to a gene: 8. The CDR3 has 17 residues. Germline CDR1 reads MNHEY; CDR2 reads SMNVEV (reference sequence). CDR3 in amino acids: CASSLLAGGPLSYEQYF. The CDR3 DNA reads TGTGCCAGCAGTTTACTAGCGGGAGGGCCTTTAAGCTACGAGCAGTACTTC.

This clone appeared a single time. The chain carries TRBV13 and TRBJ2-3; 11 nucleotides line up with TRBD2. Germline-derived CDR1 and CDR2 are PRHDT and FYEKMQ (reference sequence). This CDR3 is built from 17 residues. The V and J ends lost 0 bases and 2 bases, in that order; junction bases with no gene match: 4. The CDR3 DNA sequence: TGTGCCAGCAGCTTAGGGGTAGCGGGAGGGTTCACAGATACGCAGTATTTT. The encoded protein is CASSLGVAGGFTDTQYF.

This clone occurred a few times. The genes are TRBV14 and TRBJ1-1; D is possibly TRBD1 (6 bases). The CDR3 runs to 15 residues. Germline V gene data show CDR1 as SGHDN and CDR2 as FVKESK. V gave up 4 bases and J gave up 2 bases, with 14 bases separating them. CDR3 protein: CASSPFSGANTEAFF. In DNA, the CDR3 is TGTGCCAGCAGCCCATTTTCAGGGGCAAACACTGAAGCTTTCTTT.

This clone was counted a single time. This sequence joins TRBV28 and TRBJ2-6, with 7 bases aligning to TRBD2. Trimming removed 5 bases from V and 1 base from J; junction bases left unmatched: 5. Germline V CDR1 and CDR2: MDHEN, SYDVKM. This CDR3 comprises 16 residues. CDR3 bases: TGTGCCAGCAGTCCCGCGCGGGGGTCTGGGGCCAACGTCCTGACTTTC. Translated, it gives CASSPARGSGANVLTF. The entire variable domain, with the rest obtained from reference TRBV28 and TRBJ2-6, is as follows: DVKVTQSSRYLVKRTGEKVFLECVQDMDHENMFWYRQDPGLGLRLIYFSYDVKMKEKGDIPEGYSVSREKKERFSLILESASTNQTSMYLCASSPARGSGANVLTFGAGSRLTVL.

V gene TRBV7-3 combines with J gene TRBJ2-1; TRBD2 agrees at 9 bases. This CDR3 has 15 residues. After removal of 4 bases from V and 4 bases from J, the junction contained 5 bases not matched to a gene. Germline loops: CDR1 SGHTA, CDR2 FQGTGA. The CDR3 sequence is CASSSRTSEYNEQFF. In nucleotides, the CDR3 is TGTGCCAGCAGCTCCCGGACTAGCGAATACAATGAGCAGTTCTTC.

The rearrangement joins TRBV5-4 to TRBJ1-4, with D tentatively TRBD1 (6 bases). Between the trimmed V and J ends, which lost 4 bases and 5 bases, there was a span of 12 bases. Germline CDR1 SGHNT, CDR2 YYREEE (reference sequence). CDR3 size: 14 residues. CDR3 in amino acids: CASSRGQRNEKLFF. The CDR3 DNA reads as TGTGCCAGCAGCCGAGGACAGAGGAATGAAAAACTGTTTTTT.

This chain links TRBV5-1 with TRBJ1-1, with 8 bases that match TRBD1. Germline V CDR1 and CDR2: SGHRS, YFSETQ. Losses at the gene ends were 4 bases for V and 2 bases for J; bases not matched to a gene: 7. This CDR3 region has 15 residues. The CDR3 loop is CASSIQGQANTEAFF. CDR3 coding DNA: TGCGCCAGCAGCATTCAGGGACAGGCCAACACTGAAGCTTTCTTT. The complete variable domain, with remaining parts taken from reference TRBV5-1 and TRBJ1-1, reads KAGVTQTPRYLIKTRGQQVTLSCSPISGHRSVSWYQQTPGQGLQFLFEYFSETQRNKGNFPGRFSGRQFSNSRSEMNVSTLELGDSALYLCASSIQGQANTEAFFGQGTRLTVV.

CDR3 coding DNA: TGTGCCAGCAGTTCCGCCGGGACAGCTCCTCGCTACGAGCAGTACTTC. It yields the protein CASSSAGTAPRYEQYF. V and J are TRBV6-5 and TRBJ2-7; 7 bases fit TRBD1. Germline CDR1 reads MNHEY; CDR2 reads SVGAGI. The V segment lost 4 bases and the J segment 3 bases; nucleotides outside the gene matches: 12. CDR3 length: 16 residues.

The chain recombines TRBV16 with TRBJ2-7; D not resolved. This CDR3 has 14 residues. CDR1 KGHSY and CDR2 FQNENV come from the germline V gene. V dropped 0 bases and J dropped 3 bases, with 9 bases sitting between them. The CDR3 DNA follows: TGTGCCAGCAGCCAATCCGGAAACTACTACGAGCAGTACTTC. Amino acid sequence: CASSQSGNYYEQYF.

This clone was seen more than once but under ten times. CDR3 DNA: TGTGCCAGCAGTTACCGACTGGGGCGCTTGAACACTGAAGCTTTCTTT. Its translation is CASSYRLGRLNTEAFF. The rearrangement links TRBV6-5 to TRBJ1-1, with D tentatively TRBD1 (5 bases). The CDR3 extends over 16 amino acids. Trimming took 2 bases from V and 0 from J, leaving 13 bases between them. The germline CDR1 and CDR2 sequences are MNHEY and SVGAGI.

The chain uses TRBV27 and TRBJ1-2; tentative D call: TRBD1 (5 bases). Trimming left V 1 base short and J 3 bases short, with 12 bases between. CDR3 length: 15 residues. Germline CDR1 MNHEY, CDR2 SMNVEV (reference sequence). CDR3 in amino acids: CASSLFPTADYGYTF. In DNA form, the CDR3 reads TGTGCCAGCAGTTTATTCCCGACAGCCGACTATGGCTACACCTTC.

This clone was observed once. This rearrangement joins TRBV27 to TRBJ2-2; 13 nucleotides agree with TRBD2. This CDR3 comprises 16 residues. Germline CDR1 reads MNHEY; CDR2 reads SMNVEV (reference sequence). V shed 7 bases, J shed 4 bases, and the junction held 6 bases outside the gene matches. This CDR3 reads CASTTGLAGSTGELFF. CDR3 nucleotide sequence: TGTGCCAGCACAACGGGACTAGCGGGAAGCACCGGGGAGCTGTTTTTT.

This rearrangement joins TRBV6-1 to TRBJ2-1; D perhaps matches TRBD2 (5 bases). From germline, CDR1 is MNHNS and CDR2 SASEGT. There are 11 residues in the CDR3. V was trimmed by 1 base and J by 12 bases, leaving 7 bases between them. The chain's CDR3 is CASSEDGGQFF. DNA of the CDR3: TGTGCCAGCAGTGAAGACGGAGGGCAGTTCTTC.

This clone was counted only a few times. The chain couples TRBV10-2 to TRBJ1-4; D is possibly TRBD1 (5 bases). The CDR3 covers 13 residues. V was cut by 0 bases and J by 11 bases, with 10 bases left in between. Per germline, CDR1 WSHSY and CDR2 SAAADI. CDR3 amino acids: CASSESEKGKLFF. CDR3 nucleotide sequence: TGCGCCAGCAGTGAGTCGGAAAAGGGGAAACTGTTTTTT.

The chain employs TRBV13 and TRBJ1-1; D gene unclear. CDR1 and CDR2 from the germline V gene are PRHDT and FYEKMQ (reference sequence). CDR3 size: 14 residues. Deletions cut 0 bases from V and 4 bases from J, with 9 bases between. CDR3 amino acids: CASSLGSRITEAFF. In nucleotides, the CDR3 is TGTGCCAGCAGCTTAGGGTCCAGGATCACTGAAGCTTTCTTT.

The rearrangement links TRBV5-5 to TRBJ2-1, with D perhaps TRBD1 (5 bases). The V gene's germline CDR1 is SGHKS and CDR2 YYEKEE (reference sequence). CDR3 size: 14 residues. Trimming cost V 3 bases and J 4 bases, with 11 bases left between them. The CDR3 DNA sequence: TGTGCCAGCAGCTACCGGACACTTTACAATGAGCAGTTCTTC. As protein: CASSYRTLYNEQFF.

The count of this clone is one. The CDR3 is CASSFRENTEAFF. For the CDR3, the DNA is TGTGCCAGCAGTTTCCGGGAAAACACTGAAGCTTTCTTT. V gene TRBV12-3 or TRBV12-4 combines with J gene TRBJ1-1; D remains unclear. This CDR3 comprises 13 residues. The V end was cut by 3 bases, the J end by 2 bases, with 7 bases between.